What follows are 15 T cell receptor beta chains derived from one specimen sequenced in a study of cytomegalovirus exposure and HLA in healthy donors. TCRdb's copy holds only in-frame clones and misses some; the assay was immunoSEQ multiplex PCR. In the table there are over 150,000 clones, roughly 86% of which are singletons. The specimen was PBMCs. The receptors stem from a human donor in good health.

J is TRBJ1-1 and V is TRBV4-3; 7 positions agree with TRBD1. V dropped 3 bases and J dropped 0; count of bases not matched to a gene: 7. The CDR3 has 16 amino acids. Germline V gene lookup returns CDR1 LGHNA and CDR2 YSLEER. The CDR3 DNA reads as TGCGCCAGCAGCCAGGAGACGGGACAGATGAACACTGAAGCTTTCTTT. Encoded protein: CASSQETGQMNTEAFF.

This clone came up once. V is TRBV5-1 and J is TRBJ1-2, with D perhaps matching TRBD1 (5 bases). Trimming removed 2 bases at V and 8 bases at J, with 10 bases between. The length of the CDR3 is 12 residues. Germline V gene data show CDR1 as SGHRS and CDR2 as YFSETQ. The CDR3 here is CASSLPTGGYTF. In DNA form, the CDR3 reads TGCGCCAGCAGCTTACCCACAGGAGGCTACACCTTC.

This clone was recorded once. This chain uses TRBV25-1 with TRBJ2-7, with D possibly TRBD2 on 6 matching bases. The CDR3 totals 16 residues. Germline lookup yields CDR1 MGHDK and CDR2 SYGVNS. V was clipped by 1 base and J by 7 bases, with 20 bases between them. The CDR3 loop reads CASSESGTPMVLEQYF. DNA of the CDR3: TGTGCCAGCAGTGAATCCGGGACTCCAATGGTTTTGGAGCAGTACTTC.

Here the CDR3 reads CASSLQGVRETQYF. CDR3 nucleotides: TGTGCCAGCAGTTTACAGGGGGTAAGGGAGACCCAGTACTTC. The chain carries TRBV2 and TRBJ2-5; 8 bases match TRBD1. Trimming removed 5 bases from V and 5 bases from J; junction bases left unmatched: 7. Germline CDR1 reads SNHLY; CDR2 reads FYNNEI. CDR3 size: 14 residues. The entire variable domain, with the rest obtained from reference TRBV2 and TRBJ2-5, is as follows: EPEVTQTPSHQVTQMGQEVILRCVPISNHLYFYWYRQILGQKVEFLVSFYNNEISEKSEIFDDQFSVERPDGSNFTLKIRSTKLEDSAMYFCASSLQGVRETQYFGPGTRLLVL.

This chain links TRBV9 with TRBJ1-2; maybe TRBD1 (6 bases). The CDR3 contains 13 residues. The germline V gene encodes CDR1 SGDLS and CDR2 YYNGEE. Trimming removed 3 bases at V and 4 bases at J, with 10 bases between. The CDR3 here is CASSAGEGYGYTF. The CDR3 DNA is TGTGCCAGCAGCGCAGGGGAAGGCTATGGCTACACCTTC.

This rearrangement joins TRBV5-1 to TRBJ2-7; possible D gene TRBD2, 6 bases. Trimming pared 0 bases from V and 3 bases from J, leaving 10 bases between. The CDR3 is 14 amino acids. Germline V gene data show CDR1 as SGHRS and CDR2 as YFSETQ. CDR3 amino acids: CASSLGREDYEQYF. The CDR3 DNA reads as TGCGCCAGCAGCTTGGGCAGGGAGGACTACGAGCAGTACTTC.

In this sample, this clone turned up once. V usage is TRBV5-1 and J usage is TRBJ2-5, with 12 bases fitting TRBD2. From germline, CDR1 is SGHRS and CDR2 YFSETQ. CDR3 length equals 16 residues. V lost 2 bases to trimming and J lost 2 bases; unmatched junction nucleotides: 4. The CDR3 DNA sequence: TGCGCCAGCAGCTTCAGGACTAGCGGGAAACAAGAGACCCAGTACTTC. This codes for CASSFRTSGKQETQYF.

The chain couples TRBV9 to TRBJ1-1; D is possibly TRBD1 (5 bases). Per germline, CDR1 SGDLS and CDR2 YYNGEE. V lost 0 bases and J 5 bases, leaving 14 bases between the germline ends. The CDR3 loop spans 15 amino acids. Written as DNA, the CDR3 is TGTGCCAGCAGCGTAGAAGGCGGGGGGAGGACTGAAGCTTTCTTT. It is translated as CASSVEGGGRTEAFF. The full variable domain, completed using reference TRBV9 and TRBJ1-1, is DSGVTQTPKHLITATGQRVTLRCSPRSGDLSVYWYQQSLDQGLQFLIQYYNGEERAKGNILERFSAQQFPDLHSELNLSSLELGDSALYFCASSVEGGGRTEAFFGQGTRLTVV.

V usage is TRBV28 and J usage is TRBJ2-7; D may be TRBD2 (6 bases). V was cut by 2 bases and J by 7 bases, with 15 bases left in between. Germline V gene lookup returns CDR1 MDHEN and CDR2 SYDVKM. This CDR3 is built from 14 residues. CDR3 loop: CASSLGSGVGEQYF. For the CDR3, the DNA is TGTGCCAGCAGTTTAGGTTCGGGGGTGGGTGAGCAGTACTTC. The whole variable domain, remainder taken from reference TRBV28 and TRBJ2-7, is DVKVTQSSRYLVKRTGEKVFLECVQDMDHENMFWYRQDPGLGLRLIYFSYDVKMKEKGDIPEGYSVSREKKERFSLILESASTNQTSMYLCASSLGSGVGEQYFGPGTRLTVT.

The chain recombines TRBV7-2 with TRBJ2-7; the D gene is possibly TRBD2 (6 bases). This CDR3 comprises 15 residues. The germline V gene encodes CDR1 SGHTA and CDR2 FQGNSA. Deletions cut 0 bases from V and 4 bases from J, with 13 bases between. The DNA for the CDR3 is TGTGCCAGCAGCTTAGCTTCCGGGAGAGTTTACGAGCAGTACTTC. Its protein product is CASSLASGRVYEQYF.

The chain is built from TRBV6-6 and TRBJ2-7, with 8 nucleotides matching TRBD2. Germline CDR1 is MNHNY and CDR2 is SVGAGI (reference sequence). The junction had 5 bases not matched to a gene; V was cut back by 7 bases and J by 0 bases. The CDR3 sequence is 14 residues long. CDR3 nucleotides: TGTGCCAGCACCCGGGGGGGGACCTCCTACGAGCAGTACTTC. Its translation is CASTRGGTSYEQYF.

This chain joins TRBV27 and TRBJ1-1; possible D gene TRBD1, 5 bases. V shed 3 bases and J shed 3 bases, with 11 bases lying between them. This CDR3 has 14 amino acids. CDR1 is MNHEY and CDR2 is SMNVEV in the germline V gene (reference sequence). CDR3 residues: CASSFSRVYTEAFF. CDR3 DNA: TGTGCCAGCAGTTTTTCCAGGGTTTACACTGAAGCTTTCTTT.

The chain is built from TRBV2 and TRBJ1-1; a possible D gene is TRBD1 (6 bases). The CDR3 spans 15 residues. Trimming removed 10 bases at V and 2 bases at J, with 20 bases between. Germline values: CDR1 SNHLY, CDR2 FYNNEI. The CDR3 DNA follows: TGTGCCACCCAGGGGAGGGGCGTCGGAAACACTGAAGCTTTCTTT. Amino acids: CATQGRGVGNTEAFF.

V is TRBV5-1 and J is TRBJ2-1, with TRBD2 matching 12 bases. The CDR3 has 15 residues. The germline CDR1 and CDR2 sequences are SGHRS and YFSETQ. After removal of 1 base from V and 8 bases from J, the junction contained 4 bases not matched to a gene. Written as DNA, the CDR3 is TGCGCCAGCAGCTTGTGGACTAGCGGGAAGGATGAGCAGTTCTTC. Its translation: CASSLWTSGKDEQFF.

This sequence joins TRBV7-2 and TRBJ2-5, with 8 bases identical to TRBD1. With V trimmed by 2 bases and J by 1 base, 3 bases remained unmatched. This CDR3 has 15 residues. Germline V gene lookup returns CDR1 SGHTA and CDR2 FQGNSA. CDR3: CASSLRGQGQETQYF. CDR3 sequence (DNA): TGTGCCAGCAGCTTACGTGGACAGGGCCAAGAGACCCAGTACTTC.